The rows below give T cell receptor beta chains drawn from one sample of a study of beta chain features in type 1 diabetes. TCRdb keeps only in-frame clones here, not all; method: immunoSEQ multiplex PCR. The sample has 55,000 to 85,000 clones, approximately 50% seen once. Material: central memory CD4+ T cells from blood. These receptors all stem from a man aged 25-45 years with type 1 diabetes. The CDR3 runs from the conserved cysteine through the conserved F or W. Fields, in order: clone size, J gene, V gene, D gene, CDR3 protein, CDR3 DNA. The D gene is left open where the match is weak. Clone size is stated in some rows and not others, as once, few, many or a class when expanded.

NA	TRBJ1-5	TRBV7-2	TRBD1	CASSLGTGGSASNQPQHF	TGTGCCAGCAGCTTGGGGACAGGAGGATCAGCTAGCAATCAGCCCCAGCATTTT
few	TRBJ2-2	TRBV15	NA	CATSMRSTGELFF	TGTGCCACCAGCATGAGGTCCACCGGGGAGCTGTTTTTT
few	TRBJ1-2	TRBV15	NA	CATSNQDGYTF	TGTGCCACCAGCAACCAGGATGGCTACACCTTC
NA	TRBJ2-5	TRBV2	TRBD2	CASRTSGGKNQETQYF	TGTGCCAGCAGGACTAGCGGGGGGAAAAACCAAGAGACCCAGTACTTC
NA	TRBJ2-2	TRBV2	NA	CASRDRNTGELFF	TGTGCCAGCCGCGACAGAAACACCGGGGAGCTGTTTTTT
NA	TRBJ2-3	TRBV21-1	NA	CASSANTGTGCTDTQYF	TGTGCCAGCAGCGCTAATACCGGGACAGGGTGCACAGATACGCAGTATTTT
NA	TRBJ2-1	TRBV10-3	NA	CAISSGVDEQFF	TGTGCCATCAGTTCGGGGGTGGATGAGCAGTTCTTC
NA	TRBJ2-1	TRBV7-9	TRBD1	CASSPGQGQYNEQFF	TGTGCCAGCAGCCCCGGACAGGGCCAGTACAATGAGCAGTTCTTC
once	TRBJ1-1	TRBV5-1	NA	CASSFRTGRDTEAFF	TGCGCCAGCAGCTTCAGAACGGGGAGGGACACTGAAGCTTTCTTT
few	TRBJ1-2	TRBV10-3	NA	CAISEDWETSGYTF	TGTGCCATCAGTGAGGACTGGGAGACGTCGGGCTACACCTTC
NA	TRBJ1-6	TRBV19	NA	CASTRADNSPLHF	TGTGCCAGTACCAGGGCGGATAATTCACCCCTCCACTTT